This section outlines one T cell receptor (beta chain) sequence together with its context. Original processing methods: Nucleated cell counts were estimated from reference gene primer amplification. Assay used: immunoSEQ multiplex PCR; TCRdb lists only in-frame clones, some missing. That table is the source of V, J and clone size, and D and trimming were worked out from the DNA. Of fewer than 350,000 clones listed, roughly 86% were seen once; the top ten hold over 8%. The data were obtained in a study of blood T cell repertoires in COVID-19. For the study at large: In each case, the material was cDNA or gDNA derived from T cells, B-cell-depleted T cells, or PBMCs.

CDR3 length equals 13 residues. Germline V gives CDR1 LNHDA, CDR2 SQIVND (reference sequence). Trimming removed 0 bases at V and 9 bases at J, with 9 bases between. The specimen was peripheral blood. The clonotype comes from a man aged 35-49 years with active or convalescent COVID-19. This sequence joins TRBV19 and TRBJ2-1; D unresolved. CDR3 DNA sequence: TGTGCCAGTAGTATAGATCGGGTGTCTGAGCAGTTCTTC. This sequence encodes CASSIDRVSEQFF.